The TCR beta chain described here comes from a study of T cell responses to AZD1222 COVID-19 vaccine. Study-wide results and caveats: Following two doses of AZD1222, Spike-specific TCR breadth and depth rose. In the spike-specific TCR repertoire, nearly half reportedly target unmutated variant regions. Repertoires were obtained only post-peak T cell response. White British donors predominated, females outnumbered males, and clonal diversity was possibly underestimated.

In regard to this clone: Antigen unknown.

Profiled with immunoSEQ multiplex PCR; TCRdb holds only in-frame clones, not every one. The data hold around 120,000 clones, with roughly 90% observed a single time. Trimming pared 2 bases from V and 4 bases from J, leaving 6 bases between. Germline CDR1 is WNHNN and CDR2 is SYGVQD (reference sequence). The CDR3 extends over 12 amino acids. Specimen: peripheral blood, collected on day 0 of AZD1222 vaccination. This chain connects TRBV10-1 to TRBJ2-7, with D perhaps matching TRBD2 (6 bases). This TCR came from an adult in good health. CDR3 amino acids: CASSEAGYEQYF. The CDR3 region has the DNA TGCGCCAGCAGTGAGGCGGGGTACGAGCAGTACTTC.